This note documents a single T cell receptor beta chain sequence. Antigen unknown. The V gene lost 10 bases and the J gene lost 7 bases, with 26 bases spanning the gap. This CDR3 contains 15 residues. From germline, CDR1 is LNHDA and CDR2 SQIVND (reference sequence). The data derive from a study of T cells in Graves' hyperthyroidism and ophthalmopathy. Exclusion of patients followed from uncontrolled infection, other autoimmune disease, pregnancy or lactation. Notes on the study in general: The model identified upcoming ophthalmopathy a median approximately 6.5 months ahead of onset. The blood repertoire included most of the expanded thyroid clonotypes above 0.001.

The source material, RNA transcripts, was used to amplify TCR beta CDR3 regions. The TCR CDR3 was amplified in a first-round RT-PCR using the HTBI primer set. Using its own MiXCR run on the multiplex PCR reads, TCRdb lists one record per CDR3 protein. The profile shows 450,000 to 700,000 distinct CDR3 sequences, under 60% of them singletons. This sequence originates from an adult woman with Graves' disease, either hyperthyroidism or ophthalmopathy (not recorded which). The sample was peripheral blood or thyroid tissue (not recorded which). The chain carries TRBV19 and TRBJ2-7, with TRBD1 as a possible D gene (6 bases). In DNA form, the CDR3 reads TGTGCCACCCGGGGCAGCTTGGTCCAGGGGTTTGAGCAGTACTTC. Translation: CATRGSLVQGFEQYF.